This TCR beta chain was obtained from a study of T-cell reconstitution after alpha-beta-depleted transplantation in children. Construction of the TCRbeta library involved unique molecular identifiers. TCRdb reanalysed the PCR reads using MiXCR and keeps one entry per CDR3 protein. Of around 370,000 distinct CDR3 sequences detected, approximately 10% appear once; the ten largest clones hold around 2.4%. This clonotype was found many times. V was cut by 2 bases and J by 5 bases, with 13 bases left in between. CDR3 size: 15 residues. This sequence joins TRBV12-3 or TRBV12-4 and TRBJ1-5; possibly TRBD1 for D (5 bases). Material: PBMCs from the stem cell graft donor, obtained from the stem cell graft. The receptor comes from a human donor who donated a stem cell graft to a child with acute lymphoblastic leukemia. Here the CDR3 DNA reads TGTGCCAGCAGTTTAACGGGGGTTAAGGATCAGCCCCAGCATTTT. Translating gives CASSLTGVKDQPQHF.